These 25 T cell receptor beta chains were all obtained from the same sample, sequenced in a study of CD8 T cells in Susac syndrome. With random hexamers, reverse transcription was performed on about 0.45 to 1 ug of RNA. TCRdb processed the immunoSEQ multiplex PCR reads anew with MiXCR; each CDR3 protein has one entry. This table holds approximately 190,000 distinct CDR3 sequences, around 95% found once. Specimen: CD8+ T cells from PBMCs. The receptor source for this set is a human donor with Susac syndrome.

The rearrangement uses TRBV9 and TRBJ2-3; possibly TRBD1 or TRBD2 for D (6 bases each). The CDR3 is 18 amino acids. V lost 3 bases, J lost 3 bases, and 23 bases lay in between. Germline CDR1 and CDR2: SGDLS and YYNGEE. This CDR3 is CASSGVRGTPTATDTQYF. The DNA of the CDR3 is TGTGCCAGCAGCGGAGTAAGGGGGACTCCGACGGCTACAGATACGCAGTATTTT.

The V gene is TRBV20-1, the J gene TRBJ2-7; no definite D call. Germline assignment: CDR1 DFQATT and CDR2 SNEGSKA (reference sequence). CDR3 size: 13 residues. Trimming removed 3 bases at V and 4 bases at J, with 13 bases between. In DNA form, the CDR3 reads TGCAGTGCTAGCCCCCCCCAGCAGTACGAGCAGTACTTC. This translates into CSASPPQQYEQYF.

V gene TRBV15 combines with J gene TRBJ1-4; 7 bases line up with TRBD1. Germline CDR1 is LNHNV and CDR2 is YYDKDF (reference sequence). V lost 4 bases and J lost 4; bases outside the gene matches: 3. The CDR3 loop spans 14 amino acids. The CDR3 protein is CATSIQGNNEKLFF. The CDR3 bases are TGTGCCACCAGCATACAGGGGAATAATGAAAAACTGTTTTTT.

There are a few counts of this clonotype. The genes are TRBV6-1 and TRBJ2-5; D is unclear. The V end was cut by 6 bases, the J end by 5 bases, with 19 bases between. The germline V gene has CDR1 MNHNS and CDR2 SASEGT. The CDR3 spans 15 residues. The CDR3 nucleotides are TGTGCCAGCAGACCCCAGCCGGGCCCACGGGAGACCCAGTACTTC. Protein sequence: CASRPQPGPRETQYF.

The rearrangement joins TRBV29-1 to TRBJ1-1; 10 nucleotides align to TRBD1. CDR1 and CDR2 (germline): SQVTM, ANQGSEA. With 7 bases clipped from V and 6 bases from J, the junction kept 8 bases outside the gene matches. CDR3 length: 13 amino acids. This CDR3 is CSAKTGGEAEAFF. CDR3 in DNA: TGCAGCGCTAAGACAGGGGGCGAGGCTGAAGCTTTCTTT.

The rearrangement joins TRBV27 to TRBJ2-7; D not certain. Looked up from germline, CDR1 is MNHEY and CDR2 is SMNVEV (reference sequence). V shed 8 bases and J shed 2 bases, with 16 bases lying between them. The CDR3 is made up of 14 amino acids. The CDR3 DNA reads TGTGCCAGCCGTGGAATGCGTTCTACCTACGAGCAGTACTTC. It yields the protein CASRGMRSTYEQYF.

The chain combines TRBV27 with TRBJ1-2, with D perhaps matching TRBD1 (5 bases). Germline V gives CDR1 MNHEY, CDR2 SMNVEV (reference sequence). The CDR3 is made up of 14 amino acids. V was pared by 6 bases and J by 7 bases, with 18 bases between. The CDR3 sequence is CASSRIVGEIGYTF. The CDR3 nucleotides read TGTGCCAGCAGCCGTATAGTGGGGGAGATTGGCTACACCTTC.

This clonotype came up once. V and J are TRBV11-2 and TRBJ1-3; no definite D call. Germline CDR1 reads SGHAT; CDR2 reads FQNNGV. The CDR3 loop spans 16 amino acids. V lost 7 bases and J lost 0, with 16 bases in between. The CDR3: CASTPSGMSSGNTIYF. The CDR3 region has the DNA TGTGCCAGCACCCCCTCCGGGATGAGCTCTGGAAACACCATATATTTT.

The gene calls are TRBV27 and TRBJ1-2, with TRBD1 matching over 8 bases. The CDR3 has 16 residues. The germline gives CDR1 MNHEY, CDR2 SMNVEV (reference sequence). V lost 6 bases to trimming and J lost 1 base; unmatched junction nucleotides: 10. CDR3 region: CASSAGTGSYNYGYTF. The CDR3 coding sequence is TGTGCCAGCAGCGCCGGGACAGGTTCTTATAACTATGGCTACACCTTC.

V usage is TRBV7-2 and J usage is TRBJ1-5; a possible D gene is TRBD1 (6 bases). The CDR3 has 14 residues. Per germline, CDR1 SGHTA and CDR2 FQGNSA. Trimming removed 5 bases at V and 3 bases at J, with 11 bases between. The CDR3 here is CASSMDSYNQPQHF. Written as DNA, the CDR3 is TGTGCCAGCAGCATGGACAGTTACAATCAGCCCCAGCATTTT.

The J gene is TRBJ2-7, the V gene TRBV25-1; the match to TRBD1 covers 8 bases. This CDR3 is built from 13 residues. J gave up 4 bases and V 6 bases, and 5 bases lay outside the gene matches. Germline V CDR1 and CDR2: MGHDK, SYGVNS. CDR3 coding DNA: TGTGCCAGCAGGGCAGGGGGCGGGTACGAGCAGTACTTC. Translated, it gives CASRAGGGYEQYF.

The CDR3 DNA sequence: TGTGCCAGCAGTCCCCTAGCGGGAGAGTACCAAGAGACCCAGTACTTC. As protein: CASSPLAGEYQETQYF. V and J are TRBV28 and TRBJ2-5; 10 nucleotides line up with TRBD2. The CDR3 runs 16 residues. The germline CDR1 and CDR2 sequences are MDHEN and SYDVKM. J lost 0 bases, V lost 5 bases, and 6 bases had no gene match.

The chain combines TRBV27 with TRBJ2-3, with D hard to call. V was cut by 3 bases and J by 2 bases, with 6 bases left in between. This CDR3 is 13 amino acids long. Germline CDR1 is MNHEY and CDR2 is SMNVEV (reference sequence). CDR3 nucleotides: TGTGCCAGCAGTTTGGTTATCACAGATACGCAGTATTTT. This translates into CASSLVITDTQYF.

This clonotype was observed once. The V and J genes are TRBV27 and TRBJ2-1; TRBD1 is a possible D gene (6 bases). This CDR3 is 14 amino acids long. Germline loops: CDR1 MNHEY, CDR2 SMNVEV (reference sequence). Deletions cut 5 bases from V and 7 bases from J, with 15 bases between. CDR3 sequence reads: CASSPLQGVNEQFF. CDR3 coding DNA: TGTGCCAGCAGTCCGCTACAGGGAGTGAATGAGCAGTTCTTC.

V and J are TRBV28 and TRBJ2-7; D gene unclear. Between the trimmed V and J ends, which lost 5 bases and 2 bases, there was a span of 13 bases. CDR1 is MDHEN and CDR2 is SYDVKM in the germline V gene. The CDR3 has 14 amino acids. The CDR3 spells CASSLPGRPYEQYF. Here the CDR3 DNA reads TGTGCCAGCAGTCTACCAGGACGACCCTACGAGCAGTACTTC.

The CDR3 reads CASGTSEQETQYF. CDR3 bases: TGTGCCAGCGGGACTAGCGAGCAAGAGACCCAGTACTTC. V usage is TRBV12-3 or TRBV12-4 and J usage is TRBJ2-5; 10 bases match TRBD2. The CDR3 consists of 13 residues. After removal of 8 bases from V and 2 bases from J, the junction contained 2 bases not matched to a gene.

This clonotype was seen once. The chain joins TRBV6-6 to TRBJ2-1; TRBD2 matches 7 bases. The CDR3 consists of 15 residues. Trimming took 0 bases from V and 5 from J; bases not matched to a gene: 4. Germline lookup yields CDR1 MNHNY and CDR2 SVGAGI (reference sequence). Written as DNA, the CDR3 is TGTGCCAGCAGTTACTCAGTGCGGGAGCACAATGAGCAGTTCTTC. It yields the protein CASSYSVREHNEQFF.

This clonotype was recorded only once. V and J are TRBV12-3 or TRBV12-4 and TRBJ1-2; 9 nucleotides match TRBD1. This CDR3 has 17 residues. The V gene end was trimmed by 4 bases and the J gene end by 0 bases; junction bases not matched to a gene: 9. The CDR3 reads CASSSLTGGSPNYGYTF. CDR3 nucleotides: TGTGCCAGCAGTTCACTGACAGGGGGTTCCCCTAACTATGGCTACACCTTC.

The chain recombines TRBV13 with TRBJ2-7; perhaps TRBD2 as D (7 bases). Deletions cut 8 bases from V and 6 bases from J, with 14 bases between. Germline values: CDR1 PRHDT, CDR2 FYEKMQ (reference sequence). The CDR3 spans 12 residues. The CDR3 reads CASGRGSSEQYF. The DNA of the CDR3 is TGTGCCAGCGGGAGGGGGTCCAGCGAGCAGTACTTC.

This chain uses TRBV29-1 with TRBJ2-7; TRBD2 agrees at 10 bases. Germline V CDR1 and CDR2: SQVTM, ANQGSEA. This CDR3 has 13 residues. J lost 5 bases, V lost 5 bases, and 6 bases had no gene match. The CDR3 here is CSVPWTSGNEQYF. DNA for the CDR3: TGCAGCGTTCCTTGGACTAGCGGCAACGAGCAGTACTTC.

This clonotype was observed a single time. This chain links TRBV28 with TRBJ2-7, with unresolved D. The V end was cut by 6 bases, the J end by 0 bases, with 9 bases between. The CDR3 covers 13 residues. Looked up from germline, CDR1 is MDHEN and CDR2 is SYDVKM. CDR3 in DNA: TGTGCCAGCAGGGCGATTAGCTCCTACGAGCAGTACTTC. Protein product: CASRAISSYEQYF.

V and J are TRBV19 and TRBJ1-5; weak D call: TRBD1 (5 bases). The CDR3 has 15 amino acids. V was cut by 0 bases and J by 5 bases, with 11 bases left in between. Germline assignment: CDR1 LNHDA and CDR2 SQIVND (reference sequence). The CDR3 loop reads CASSIEAGSYQPQHF. The DNA for the CDR3 is TGTGCCAGTAGTATAGAAGCAGGGTCGTATCAGCCCCAGCATTTT.

V and J are TRBV5-6 and TRBJ2-1; 10 bases are shared with TRBD2. The CDR3 loop spans 17 amino acids. Germline CDR1 SGHDT, CDR2 YYEEEE. J gave up 3 bases and V 0 bases, and 6 bases lay outside the gene matches. The CDR3 loop is CASSLDRTSGDYNEQFF. The CDR3 bases are TGTGCCAGCAGCTTGGACCGGACTAGCGGAGACTACAATGAGCAGTTCTTC.

The V gene is TRBV19, the J gene TRBJ1-5; D is ambiguous. The CDR3 is 15 residues long. V lost 3 bases to trimming and J lost 2 bases, with 11 bases between them. CDR1 and CDR2 (germline): LNHDA, SQIVND (reference sequence). The CDR3 spells CASSIKGLGNQPQHF. The CDR3 DNA reads as TGTGCCAGTAGTATCAAAGGGCTGGGCAATCAGCCCCAGCATTTT.

The J gene is TRBJ2-7, the V gene TRBV7-8, with 7 nucleotides matching TRBD2. Trimming removed 2 bases from V and 6 bases from J; junction bases left unmatched: 10. Germline CDR1 SGHVS, CDR2 FQNEAQ. The CDR3 contains 15 residues. Here the CDR3 reads CASSLKSGERGEQYF. The CDR3 coding sequence is TGTGCCAGCAGCTTAAAGAGCGGGGAGCGGGGCGAGCAGTACTTC.